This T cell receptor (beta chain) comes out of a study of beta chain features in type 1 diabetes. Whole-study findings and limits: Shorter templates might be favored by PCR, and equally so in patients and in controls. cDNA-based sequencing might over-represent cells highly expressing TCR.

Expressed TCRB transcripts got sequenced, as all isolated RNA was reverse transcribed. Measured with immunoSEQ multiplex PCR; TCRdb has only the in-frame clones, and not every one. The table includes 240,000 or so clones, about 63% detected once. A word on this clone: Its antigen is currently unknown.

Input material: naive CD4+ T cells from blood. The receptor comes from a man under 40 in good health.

The CDR3 DNA is TGTGCCTGGAGTGCCCCAACGATTGAAGCTTTCTTT. Protein: CAWSAPTIEAFF. The gene calls are TRBV30 and TRBJ1-1; no firm D call. The CDR3 covers 12 residues. Trimming stripped 1 base from V and 7 bases from J, with 10 bases between. The germline gives CDR1 GTSNPN, CDR2 SVGIG (reference sequence). Combining the CDR3 with reference TRBV30 and TRBJ1-1 gives the whole variable domain SQTIHQWPATLVQPVGSPLSLECTVEGTSNPNLYWYRQAAGRGLQLLFYSVGIGQISSEVPQNLSASRPQDRQFILSSKKLLLSDSGFYLCAWSAPTIEAFFGQGTRLTVV.